This T cell receptor (beta chain) was found in a study of blood T cell repertoires in COVID-19. Study overall: Acute-phase and convalescent COVID-19 samples originated in the United States, Italy and Spain. From T cells, B-cell-depleted T cells, or PBMCs came the material, which was cDNA or gDNA.

How the authors handled the data: Reference gene primer amplification gave estimated nucleated cell counts. Method: immunoSEQ multiplex PCR; TCRdb's copy keeps in-frame clones and lacks some. V and J calls and clone size are those listed in that table; D and trimming were worked out from the DNA. Of about 250,000 clones listed, around 83% are singletons. V lost 5 bases to trimming and J lost 4 bases, with 9 bases between them. The CDR3 is 13 residues long. The germline CDR1 and CDR2 sequences are PRHDT and FYEKMQ (reference sequence). The clonotype comes from a man in his forties with active or convalescent COVID-19. The sample comprised peripheral blood. The chain uses TRBV13 and TRBJ1-3; no clear D. CDR3 bases: TGTGCCAGCAGCCGTTTGTCGGGAAACACCATATATTTT. It translates to CASSRLSGNTIYF.